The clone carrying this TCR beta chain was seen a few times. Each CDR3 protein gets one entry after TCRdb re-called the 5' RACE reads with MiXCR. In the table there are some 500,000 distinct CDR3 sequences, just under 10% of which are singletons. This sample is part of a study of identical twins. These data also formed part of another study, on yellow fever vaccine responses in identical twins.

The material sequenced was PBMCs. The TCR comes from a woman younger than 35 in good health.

CDR3: CASSVQGVSYEQYF. In DNA, the CDR3 is TGTGCCAGCAGTGTGCAGGGGGTTTCCTACGAGCAGTACTTC. The chain carries TRBV2 and TRBJ2-7, with TRBD1 matching 7 bases. CDR1 is SNHLY, CDR2 FYNNEI, per germline. The V and J ends lost 4 bases and 1 base, in that order; junction bases with no gene match: 4. The CDR3 sequence is 14 residues long.